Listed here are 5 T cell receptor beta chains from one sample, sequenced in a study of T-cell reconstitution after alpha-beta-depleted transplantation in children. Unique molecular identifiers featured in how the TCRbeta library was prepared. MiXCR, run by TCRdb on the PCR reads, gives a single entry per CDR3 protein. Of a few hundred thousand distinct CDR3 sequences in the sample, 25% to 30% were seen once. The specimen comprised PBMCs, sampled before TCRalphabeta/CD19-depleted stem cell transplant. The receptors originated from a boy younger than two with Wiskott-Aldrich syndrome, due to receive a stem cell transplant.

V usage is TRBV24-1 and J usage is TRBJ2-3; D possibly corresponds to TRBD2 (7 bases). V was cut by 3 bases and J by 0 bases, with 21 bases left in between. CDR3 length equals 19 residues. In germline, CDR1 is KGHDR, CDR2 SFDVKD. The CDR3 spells CATSDATGGTPLSTDTQYF. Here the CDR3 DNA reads TGTGCCACCAGTGATGCAACCGGGGGGACACCCCTTAGCACAGATACGCAGTATTTT.

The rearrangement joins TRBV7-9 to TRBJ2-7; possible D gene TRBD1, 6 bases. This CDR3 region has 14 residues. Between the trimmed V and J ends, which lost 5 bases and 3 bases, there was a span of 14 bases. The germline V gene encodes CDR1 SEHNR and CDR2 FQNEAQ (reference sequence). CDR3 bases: TGTGCCAGCAGCCCCCGGGACAAAGGCTACGAGCAGTACTTC. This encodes CASSPRDKGYEQYF.

CDR3 in DNA: TGCGCCAGCAGCCAAAATGGACAGCGGGTTGGTTACAATGAGCAGTTCTTC. Residues: CASSQNGQRVGYNEQFF. The chain joins TRBV4-1 to TRBJ2-1; D assignment may be TRBD1 or TRBD2 (6 bases each). V lost 2 bases and J lost 4, with 18 bases in between. Germline V gene data show CDR1 as MGHRA and CDR2 as YSYEKL. This CDR3 has 17 residues.

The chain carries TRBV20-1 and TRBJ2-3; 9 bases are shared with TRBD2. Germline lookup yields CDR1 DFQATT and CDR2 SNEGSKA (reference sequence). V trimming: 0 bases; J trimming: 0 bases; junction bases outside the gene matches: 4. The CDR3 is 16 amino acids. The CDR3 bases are TGCAGTGCTAGAGACCCTAGCGGGACTAGCACAGATACGCAGTATTTT. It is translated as CSARDPSGTSTDTQYF.

The CDR3 loop reads CASSLQGQGGTQYF. CDR3 nucleotides: TGCGCCAGCAGCTTACAGGGACAGGGCGGGACCCAGTACTTC. The V gene is TRBV5-1, the J gene TRBJ2-5, with 9 bases that match TRBD1. Germline V gene sequence: CDR1 SGHRS, CDR2 YFSETQ. The CDR3 covers 14 residues. Trimming at V came to 2 bases and at J to 7 bases, leaving 6 bases not matched to a gene. Filled out from reference TRBV5-1 and TRBJ2-5, the complete variable domain reads KAGVTQTPRYLIKTRGQQVTLSCSPISGHRSVSWYQQTPGQGLQFLFEYFSETQRNKGNFPGRFSGRQFSNSRSEMNVSTLELGDSALYLCASSLQGQGGTQYFGPGTRLLVL.